Listed here is a single T cell receptor beta chain. These data are taken from a study of cytomegalovirus exposure and HLA in healthy donors. Use of 60 Vbeta and 13 Jbeta primers characterized the PCR. Profiled with immunoSEQ multiplex PCR; TCRdb holds only in-frame clones, not every one. The profile shows some 91,000 clones, more than 75% of them singletons. CDR3 length: 14 residues. Looked up from germline, CDR1 is LNHDA and CDR2 is SQIVND (reference sequence). V was clipped by 3 bases and J by 5 bases, with 10 bases between them. The specimen was PBMCs. The receptor was isolated from a woman aged 55-70 years in good health and CMV-seronegative. The V gene is TRBV19, the J gene TRBJ2-2; D is unresolved. This chain's CDR3 is CASSISLDTGELFF. In nucleotides, the CDR3 is TGTGCCAGTAGTATTAGTCTCGATACCGGGGAGCTGTTTTTT.